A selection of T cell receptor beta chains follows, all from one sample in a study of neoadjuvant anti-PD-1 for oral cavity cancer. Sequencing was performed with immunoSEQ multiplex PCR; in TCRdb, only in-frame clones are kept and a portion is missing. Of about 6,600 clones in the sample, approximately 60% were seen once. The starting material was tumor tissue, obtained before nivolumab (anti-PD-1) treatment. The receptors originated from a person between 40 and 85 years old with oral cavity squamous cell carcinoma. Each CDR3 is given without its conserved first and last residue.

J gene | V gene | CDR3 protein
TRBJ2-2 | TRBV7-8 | ACVGIRTGELF
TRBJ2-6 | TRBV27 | ASKRESGANVLT
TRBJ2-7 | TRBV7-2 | ASSAVGGSYEQY
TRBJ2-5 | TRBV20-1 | SAAQETQY
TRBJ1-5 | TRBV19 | ASSMAGDLNQPQH
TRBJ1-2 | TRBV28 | ASRPPGQLTGYT
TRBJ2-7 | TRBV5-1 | ASSLQETYEQY
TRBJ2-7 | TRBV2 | ASSEIRGTGRYEQY
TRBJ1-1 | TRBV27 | ASRLQGWTEAF
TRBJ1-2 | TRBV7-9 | ASSLVSRVWGYT
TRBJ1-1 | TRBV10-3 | AASGNEQAAEAF
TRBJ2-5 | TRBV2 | ASSELEYETQY
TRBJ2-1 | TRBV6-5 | ASSYDDGGVGEQF
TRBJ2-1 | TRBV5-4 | ASSWERRQQF
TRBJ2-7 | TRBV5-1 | ASSFDRHYEQY
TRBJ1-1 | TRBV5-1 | ASSAITESEAF
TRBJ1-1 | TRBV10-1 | ASSPPGIMNNTEAF
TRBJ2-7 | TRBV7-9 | ASSLPGPSYEQY
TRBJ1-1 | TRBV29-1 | SVRTGNTEAF
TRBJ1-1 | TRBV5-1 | ASRGQTANTEAF
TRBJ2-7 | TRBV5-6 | ASSAGLSSYEQY
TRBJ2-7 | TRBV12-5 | ASGSPGTGIHEQY
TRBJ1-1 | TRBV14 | ASSRREASEAF
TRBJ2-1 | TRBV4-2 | ASSLEDSGRAGSYNEQF
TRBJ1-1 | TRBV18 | ASSPAQGGNTEAF
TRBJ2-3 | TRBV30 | GLGSGTDTQY
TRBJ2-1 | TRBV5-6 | ASSRRLAGEQF
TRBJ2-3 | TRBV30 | AWSKGASGGTDTQY